This entry lists 9 T cell receptor beta chains sequenced from one sample in a study of T cell responses to AZD1222 COVID-19 vaccine. The table came from immunoSEQ multiplex PCR; TCRdb's copy has only in-frame clones and leaves some out. Seen here are roughly 200,000 clones, 90% to 95% observed once, and the top ten hold about 1.8%. The specimen was peripheral blood, collected 28 days after the second AZD1222 dose. These receptors all come from an adult who received the AZD1222 COVID-19 vaccine.

The chain combines TRBV5-1 with TRBJ1-4; D remains ambiguous. Trimming shortened V by 0 bases and J by 1 base, and 10 bases separated the two germline ends. Looked up from germline, CDR1 is SGHRS and CDR2 is YFSETQ. There are 16 residues in the CDR3. CDR3 residues: CASSLEGGGTNEKLFF. DNA for the CDR3: TGCGCCAGCAGCTTGGAGGGAGGTGGAACTAATGAAAAACTGTTTTTT.

V gene TRBV10-1 combines with J gene TRBJ2-1; 9 bases fit TRBD2. After removal of 0 bases from V and 0 bases from J, the junction contained 6 bases not matched to a gene. Germline V gene lookup returns CDR1 WNHNN and CDR2 SYGVQD (reference sequence). CDR3 length equals 18 residues. The CDR3 region is CASSESGAGGFSYNEQFF. CDR3 sequence (DNA): TGCGCCAGCAGTGAGTCGGGGGCGGGAGGGTTCTCCTACAATGAGCAGTTCTTC.

The chain uses TRBV7-9 and TRBJ2-1, with D possibly TRBD2 on 5 matching bases. There are 12 residues in the CDR3. Germline V lookup: CDR1 SEHNR, CDR2 FQNEAQ (reference sequence). V was shortened by 4 bases and J by 6 bases, with 7 bases between the two germline ends. The CDR3 nucleotides are TGTGCCAGCAGCTCCGGGATCAATGAGCAGTTCTTC. This encodes CASSSGINEQFF.

V and J are TRBV7-9 and TRBJ2-3, with a possible D match to TRBD2 (6 bases). Looked up from germline, CDR1 is SEHNR and CDR2 is FQNEAQ (reference sequence). This CDR3 has 15 amino acids. V lost 1 base and J 2 bases, leaving 10 bases between the germline ends. The CDR3 loop reads CASSLGLVFTDTQYF. CDR3 coding DNA: TGTGCCAGCAGCTTAGGACTAGTCTTCACAGATACGCAGTATTTT. Complete variable domain (other parts from reference TRBV7-9 and TRBJ2-3): DTGVSQNPRHKITKRGQNVTFRCDPISEHNRLYWYRQTLGQGPEFLTYFQNEAQLEKSRLLSDRFSAERPKGSFSTLEIQRTEQGDSAMYLCASSLGLVFTDTQYFGPGTRLTVL.

This clone appeared a single time. V gene TRBV6-1 combines with J gene TRBJ2-3; D is uncertain. V lost 2 bases and J 11 bases, leaving 11 bases between the germline ends. CDR1 MNHNS and CDR2 SASEGT come from the germline V gene. This CDR3 is 12 amino acids long. Here the CDR3 DNA reads TGTGCCAGCAGTGAATGGGCCATCAAGCAGTATTTT. It translates to CASSEWAIKQYF.

This clone came up once. V is TRBV11-2 and J is TRBJ2-7; TRBD1 aligns across 8 bases. With V trimmed by 4 bases and J by 1 base, 3 bases remained unmatched. CDR3 length: 14 residues. Germline CDR1 SGHAT, CDR2 FQNNGV. CDR3 amino acids: CASSYTGGSYEQYF. The CDR3 nucleotides read TGTGCCAGCAGCTACACAGGGGGGTCCTACGAGCAGTACTTC.

J is TRBJ2-1 and V is TRBV19, with TRBD2 identical over 9 bases. V lost 1 base to trimming and J lost 10 bases; unmatched junction nucleotides: 2. Germline V lookup: CDR1 LNHDA, CDR2 SQIVND (reference sequence). The CDR3 extends over 13 amino acids. CDR3 DNA: TGTGCCAGTAGTATAGCCAGCGGGGGGGAGCAGTTCTTC. Its translation: CASSIASGGEQFF. The full variable domain, in which reference TRBV19 and TRBJ2-1 provide the parts outside the CDR3, is DGGITQSPKYLFRKEGQNVTLSCEQNLNHDAMYWYRQDPGQGLRLIYYSQIVNDFQKGDIAEGYSVSREKKESFPLTVTSAQKNPTAFYLCASSIASGGEQFFGPGTRLTVL.

The chain uses TRBV7-3 and TRBJ2-1; the D gene is possibly TRBD1 (5 bases). Deletions cut 1 base from V and 3 bases from J, with 16 bases between. Germline V gene data show CDR1 as SGHTA and CDR2 as FQGTGA. The CDR3 totals 17 residues. The CDR3 DNA follows: TGTGCCAGCAGCTTAATGGGGCCCTACAACGACTACAATGAGCAGTTCTTC. Translating it yields CASSLMGPYNDYNEQFF.

This chain uses TRBV5-1 with TRBJ2-7; 8 bases match TRBD2. The CDR3 is made up of 15 amino acids. Trimming removed 5 bases from V and 5 bases from J; junction bases left unmatched: 12. CDR1 is SGHRS and CDR2 is YFSETQ in the germline V gene. CDR3 in DNA: TGCGCCAGCAGGTCCAGCGGGAGTGAGGTCCACGAGCAGTACTTC. Protein sequence: CASRSSGSEVHEQYF. Full variable domain (remainder filled in from reference TRBV5-1 and TRBJ2-7): KAGVTQTPRYLIKTRGQQVTLSCSPISGHRSVSWYQQTPGQGLQFLFEYFSETQRNKGNFPGRFSGRQFSNSRSEMNVSTLELGDSALYLCASRSSGSEVHEQYFGPGTRLTVT.